Below, 16 T cell receptor beta chains from the same sample are listed, as sequenced in a study of T cells after yellow fever vaccination (dated by TCRdb to 2018 to 2020). The library was prepared using 5' RACE. The sequencer was an Illumina HiSeq 2500. The public reads were run again by TCRdb, first through fastp at Q25 and then through MiXCR, and only productive beta chains were kept. Rows with one shared CDR3 protein collapse into an entry with the most common genes and DNA. This sample gives roughly 30,000 distinct CDR3 sequences in total; roughly a tenth of them show up just once. The ten largest clones capture 12% of the sample. The intended sense of this specimen's treatment or condition label: live attenuated yellow fever vaccine strain. Sample: PBMCs, either bulk or a sorted T-cell subset (CD4+, CD8+, memory, or dextramer-sorted; not recorded which), taken less than 18 days after the first yellow fever vaccination. These receptors all come from a young man who received the YFV17D yellow fever vaccine.

This clonotype was observed many times. The genes are TRBV20-1 and TRBJ2-5, with unresolved D. CDR1 and CDR2 from the germline V gene are DFQATT and SNEGSKA (reference sequence). This CDR3 has 11 residues. The DNA of the CDR3 is TGCAGCACAGCACACCGGGAGACCCAGTACTTC. Translating it yields CSTAHRETQYF.

This clonotype was seen many times. The chain employs TRBV5-6 and TRBJ2-6, with D possibly TRBD1 on 5 matching bases. The CDR3 is made up of 17 amino acids. The germline V and J ends were trimmed by 3 bases and 0 bases, with 13 bases remaining between them. From germline, CDR1 is SGHDT and CDR2 YYEEEE. The CDR3 sequence: CASSWGAPSSGANVLTF. The CDR3 DNA is TGTGCCAGCAGCTGGGGCGCTCCTAGCTCTGGGGCCAACGTCCTGACTTTC.

This clonotype was counted at least ten times. The gene calls are TRBV6-1 and TRBJ1-1, with 8 bases aligning to TRBD1. The germline gives CDR1 MNHNS, CDR2 SASEGT. J was trimmed by 1 base and V by 5 bases; bases with no gene match: 3. The CDR3 is made up of 14 amino acids. The CDR3 bases are TGTGCCAGCAGTACAGGACAGGGGAACACTGAAGCTTTCTTT. Protein sequence: CASSTGQGNTEAFF.

This clonotype was seen at least ten times. J is TRBJ2-5 and V is TRBV10-3, with 12 bases that match TRBD1. The trim removed 5 bases at V and 5 bases at J, leaving 9 bases unmatched. Germline V gene data show CDR1 as ENHRY and CDR2 as SYGVKD. CDR3 length: 16 residues. DNA for the CDR3: TGTGCCATCAGTAGGGACAGGGGGCCCTCGGCGGAGACCCAGTACTTC. This translates into CAISRDRGPSAETQYF.

In its sample, this clonotype was seen many times. The rearrangement joins TRBV6-2 or TRBV6-3 to TRBJ1-5, with D unresolved. Germline CDR1 is MNHEY and CDR2 is SVGEGT. V lost 4 bases to trimming and J lost 0 bases, with 10 bases between them. The CDR3 contains 15 residues. As DNA, the CDR3 is TGTGCCAGCAGTTCAATTTCTTATAGCAATCAGCCCCAGCATTTT. This gives the protein CASSSISYSNQPQHF.

This clonotype was seen repeatedly, ten times or more. This rearrangement joins TRBV29-1 to TRBJ1-2, with D perhaps TRBD1 (6 bases). Trimming removed 0 bases at V and 4 bases at J, with 12 bases between. CDR3 length: 14 amino acids. Germline V CDR1 and CDR2: SQVTM, ANQGSEA. Written as DNA, the CDR3 is TGCAGCGTTGAAGATCGAGGGGGTTCCTATGGCTACACCTTC. Encoded protein: CSVEDRGGSYGYTF.

This clonotype has ten or more counts. The V gene is TRBV5-1, the J gene TRBJ2-1; TRBD2 matches at 7 bases. The CDR3 extends over 16 amino acids. V dropped 1 base and J dropped 2; count of bases not matched to a gene: 6. Per germline, CDR1 SGHRS and CDR2 YFSETQ. Here the CDR3 DNA reads TGCGCCAGCAGCTTGTGGCGGGGGTCGACCTACAATGAGCAGTTCTTC. Translated: CASSLWRGSTYNEQFF.

Many counts were recorded for this clonotype. The V call is TRBV7-3, the J call TRBJ2-5, with no clear D. The germline V and J ends were trimmed by 5 bases and 2 bases, with 12 bases remaining between them. In germline, CDR1 is SGHTA, CDR2 FQGTGA. The CDR3 length is 14 residues. The CDR3 protein is CASSPTATQETQYF. The CDR3 bases are TGTGCCAGCAGCCCCACGGCAACTCAAGAGACCCAGTACTTC. The full variable domain, with the rest looked up from reference TRBV7-3 and TRBJ2-5, is GAGVSQTPSNKVTEKGKYVELRCDPISGHTALYWYRQSLGQGPEFLIYFQGTGAADDSGLPNDRFFAVRPEGSVSTLKIQRTERGDSAVYLCASSPTATQETQYFGPGTRLLVL.

This clonotype was observed many times. The chain has TRBV6-5 and TRBJ2-2, with D uncertain. Trimming shortened V by 7 bases and J by 2 bases, and 11 bases separated the two germline ends. CDR1 and CDR2 from the germline V gene are MNHEY and SVGAGI. This CDR3 is built from 14 residues. The CDR3 spells CASISGSNTGELFF. The CDR3 nucleotides read TGTGCCAGCATCTCAGGCAGCAACACCGGGGAGCTGTTTTTT.

This clonotype was seen at least ten times. This sequence joins TRBV12-3 or TRBV12-4 and TRBJ2-2; no clear D gene. The CDR3 length is 13 residues. Deletions cut 2 bases from V and 2 bases from J, with 3 bases between. CDR3 residues: CASSLLNTGELFF. CDR3 in DNA: TGTGCCAGCAGTTTATTAAACACCGGGGAGCTGTTTTTT.

This clonotype was seen many times. The rearrangement links TRBV18 to TRBJ2-1, with 12 bases fitting TRBD2. The ends lost 0 bases at V and 2 bases at J; junction bases unmatched: 2. Germline V lookup: CDR1 KGHSH, CDR2 LQKENI. The CDR3 covers 17 residues. CDR3 bases: TGTGCCAGCTCACCACCCCTAGCGGGGGGGGCCTACAATGAGCAGTTCTTC. Translated, it gives CASSPPLAGGAYNEQFF.

This clonotype was counted at least ten times. The chain combines TRBV6-4 with TRBJ2-7, with 7 bases identical to TRBD1. V trimming: 3 bases; J trimming: 0 bases; junction bases outside the gene matches: 8. From germline, CDR1 is MRHNA and CDR2 SNTAGT. This CDR3 is built from 16 residues. In nucleotides, the CDR3 is TGTGCCAGCAGTGAAGTGGACAGGTTGAGCTCCTACGAGCAGTACGTC. Amino acids: CASSEVDRLSSYEQYV.

Ten or more counts support this clonotype. The chain uses TRBV5-5 and TRBJ2-3, with D possibly TRBD1 on 5 matching bases. The CDR3 loop spans 15 amino acids. The V and J ends lost 4 bases and 4 bases respectively, with 16 bases between them. Looked up from germline, CDR1 is SGHKS and CDR2 is YYEKEE (reference sequence). This CDR3 is CASSPQGRFADTQYF. CDR3 in DNA: TGTGCCAGCAGCCCCCAGGGTAGGTTCGCAGATACGCAGTATTTT.

This clonotype was seen ten or more times. The chain has TRBV7-2 and TRBJ2-1; 11 positions match TRBD2. Germline V gene data show CDR1 as SGHTA and CDR2 as FQGNSA. V lost 5 bases, J lost 6 bases, and 12 bases stayed unmatched. CDR3 length equals 17 residues. The CDR3 nucleotides read TGTGCCAGCAGCCCATTTCTCCTAACTAGCGGGGGCAATGAGCAGTTCTTC. As protein: CASSPFLLTSGGNEQFF.

Many counts were recorded for this clonotype. The rearrangement joins TRBV20-1 to TRBJ2-2, with 8 bases aligning to TRBD2. V dropped 5 bases and J dropped 6; count of bases not matched to a gene: 5. This CDR3 spans 13 amino acids. CDR1 is DFQATT and CDR2 is SNEGSKA in the germline V gene (reference sequence). CDR3 nucleotides: TGCAGTGCTGGCCTTAGCGGGGCCGGGGAGCTGTTTTTT. Translation gives CSAGLSGAGELFF.

This clonotype was counted ten times or more. V gene TRBV3-1 combines with J gene TRBJ2-7; no clear D. This CDR3 is 13 amino acids long. In germline, CDR1 is LGHDT, CDR2 YNNKEL (reference sequence). V dropped 4 bases and J dropped 5 bases, with 12 bases sitting between them. CDR3 protein: CASSPSSRHEQYF. CDR3 DNA: TGTGCCAGCAGCCCCTCGTCTCGCCACGAGCAGTACTTC.